This T cell receptor (beta chain) was profiled in a study of blood T cells in healthy people across ages. Turning to the study itself: Through template switching, about one barcoded beta molecule was captured per two T cells, as measured in model experiments.

This clonotype was picked up a small number of times. CDR1 SGDLS and CDR2 YYNGEE come from the germline V gene. With 0 bases clipped from V and 9 bases from J, the junction kept 5 bases outside the gene matches. This CDR3 has 13 residues. Through a sample-barcoded 5' primer and a J-beta primer mix, a second PCR was run for roughly 7 to 12 cycles. Paired-end reads containing CDR3 totaled no fewer than 2.5 million for each sample. TCRdb redid the calling of the 5' RACE reads with MiXCR, one entry per CDR3 protein. Of roughly 500,000 distinct CDR3 sequences listed, 25% to 30% were seen once; the top ten hold less than 20%.

The sequencing sample was made of blood. The sequence came from a woman aged 70-85 years in good health. V gene TRBV9 combines with J gene TRBJ1-1; TRBD1 matches at 7 bases. The CDR3: CASSVEPGQKAFF. CDR3 nucleotide sequence: TGTGCCAGCAGCGTAGAACCGGGACAGAAAGCTTTCTTT.